This entry lists 19 T cell receptor beta chains sequenced from one sample in a study of CD8 T cells in ankylosing spondylitis. Study-wide results and limits: Seemingly characteristic of ankylosing spondylitis blood was a TCR beta motif consisting of eight highly homologous variants.

No cognate antigen is known for these TCRs. TCRdb itself ran the 5' RACE reads through MiXCR, one entry per CDR3 protein. The table shows some 400,000 distinct CDR3 sequences, with 20% to 25% occurring only once. Sample: blood, either unsorted or a sorted T cell fraction (not recorded which). The receptors come from a male donor with ankylosing spondylitis.

The chain employs TRBV3-1 and TRBJ2-1, with no clear D. The V gene lost 1 base and the J gene lost 4 bases, with 20 bases spanning the gap. The V gene's germline CDR1 is LGHDT and CDR2 YNNKEL (reference sequence). The CDR3 spans 18 residues. The CDR3 DNA reads as TGTGCCAGCAGCCAAGTTCCCTCCGGCCCACGATCTTACAATGAGCAGTTCTTC. It specifies CASSQVPSGPRSYNEQFF.

This clonotype occurred a few times. The genes are TRBV19 and TRBJ1-2; D is undetermined. Trimming cost V 5 bases and J 3 bases, with 10 bases left between them. The CDR3 runs to 13 residues. Germline CDR1 is LNHDA and CDR2 is SQIVND (reference sequence). The CDR3 loop is CASSSREDYGYTF. CDR3 in DNA: TGTGCCAGTAGTTCCCGGGAGGACTATGGCTACACCTTC.

The chain couples TRBV5-1 to TRBJ2-7; D is unclear. CDR1 is SGHRS and CDR2 is YFSETQ in the germline V gene. The CDR3 loop spans 16 amino acids. Trimming removed 0 bases from V and 4 bases from J, with 17 bases in between. The CDR3 region is CASSLAGREGPYEQYF. The CDR3, as DNA: TGCGCCAGCAGCTTGGCCGGACGAGAAGGGCCTTACGAGCAGTACTTC.

This clonotype was counted a few times. J is TRBJ1-1 and V is TRBV5-5; D is undetermined. There are 13 residues in the CDR3. V was clipped by 5 bases and J by 1 base, with 9 bases between them. Germline V gene lookup returns CDR1 SGHKS and CDR2 YYEKEE (reference sequence). The CDR3: CASRRGKNTEAFF. In DNA, the CDR3 is TGTGCCAGCAGACGCGGAAAGAACACTGAAGCTTTCTTT.

This chain joins TRBV28 and TRBJ1-5; D possibly corresponds to TRBD1 (5 bases). V was pared by 7 bases and J by 0 bases, with 16 bases between. Germline V CDR1 and CDR2: MDHEN, SYDVKM. This CDR3 spans 16 amino acids. The CDR3 loop is CASIRRDSYSNQPQHF. CDR3 nucleotide sequence: TGTGCCAGCATAAGAAGAGACAGCTATAGCAATCAGCCCCAGCATTTT.

The rearrangement links TRBV18 to TRBJ1-5; 7 nucleotides match TRBD1. CDR3 length: 15 residues. Looked up from germline, CDR1 is KGHSH and CDR2 is LQKENI. The V gene end was trimmed by 4 bases and the J gene end by 3 bases; junction bases not matched to a gene: 6. CDR3 in amino acids: CASSRDRANNQPQHF. The CDR3, as DNA: TGTGCCAGCTCACGAGACAGGGCAAACAATCAGCCCCAGCATTTT.

This clonotype has more than one count but fewer than ten. The genes are TRBV18 and TRBJ1-2; TRBD1 matches at 9 bases. Germline assignment: CDR1 KGHSH and CDR2 LQKENI. The length of the CDR3 is 15 residues. The V segment lost 3 bases and the J segment 6 bases; nucleotides outside the gene matches: 8. The CDR3 DNA follows: TGTGCCAGCTCACCCCGCCGGACAGGGGCGGATGGCTACACCTTC. Protein: CASSPRRTGADGYTF. Complete variable domain (other parts from reference TRBV18 and TRBJ1-2): NAGVMQNPRHLVRRRGQEARLRCSPMKGHSHVYWYRQLPEEGLKFMVYLQKENIIDESGMPKERFSAEFPKEGPSILRIQQVVRGDSAAYFCASSPRRTGADGYTFGSGTRLTVV.

The chain is built from TRBV2 and TRBJ2-7; D gene uncertain. Between the trimmed V and J ends, which lost 4 bases and 4 bases, there was a span of 8 bases. The CDR3 runs 12 residues. The germline V gene has CDR1 SNHLY and CDR2 FYNNEI. This chain's CDR3 is CASSGQQYEQYF. CDR3 DNA: TGTGCCAGCAGTGGTCAGCAATACGAGCAGTACTTC.

This clonotype was observed a handful of times. V and J are TRBV29-1 and TRBJ1-3; possibly TRBD1 for D (6 bases). The V gene lost 3 bases and the J gene lost 4 bases, with 10 bases spanning the gap. The CDR3 totals 13 residues. The germline gives CDR1 SQVTM, CDR2 ANQGSEA. This CDR3 reads CSVDATGGNTIYF. CDR3 bases: TGCAGCGTTGATGCTACAGGGGGAAACACCATATATTTT.

This chain links TRBV7-9 with TRBJ2-1, with 11 bases aligning to TRBD2. CDR3 size: 17 residues. Germline values: CDR1 SEHNR, CDR2 FQNEAQ (reference sequence). The V gene end was trimmed by 8 bases and the J gene end by 5 bases; junction bases not matched to a gene: 14. The CDR3: CASPGGARLAGNNEQFF. CDR3 in DNA: TGTGCCAGCCCAGGGGGGGCCAGACTAGCGGGGAACAATGAGCAGTTCTTC. Looking up the rest from reference TRBV7-9 and TRBJ2-1 gives the full variable domain: DTGVSQNPRHKITKRGQNVTFRCDPISEHNRLYWYRQTLGQGPEFLTYFQNEAQLEKSRLLSDRFSAERPKGSFSTLEIQRTEQGDSAMYLCASPGGARLAGNNEQFFGPGTRLTVL.

This clonotype has a handful of counts. The CDR3 is CASSRQDYGYTF. CDR3 DNA: TGTGCCAGCAGTAGACAGGACTATGGCTACACCTTC. This chain joins TRBV12-3 or TRBV12-4 and TRBJ1-2, with D maybe TRBD1 (6 bases). This CDR3 region has 12 residues. Trimming stripped 5 bases from V and 3 bases from J, with 7 bases between.

The chain carries TRBV5-1 and TRBJ1-2; TRBD1 matches 7 bases. The CDR3 covers 14 residues. Germline V gives CDR1 SGHRS, CDR2 YFSETQ. V was pared by 4 bases and J by 4 bases, with 7 bases of the junction left unmatched. In DNA form, the CDR3 reads TGCGCCAGCAGCCCGACAGGGTCCCGCTATGGCTACACCTTC. Translating it yields CASSPTGSRYGYTF.

This chain connects TRBV5-1 to TRBJ1-2; D uncertain. The CDR3 length is 15 residues. V lost 1 base, J lost 2 bases, and 12 bases lay in between. The germline V gene has CDR1 SGHRS and CDR2 YFSETQ. CDR3 DNA sequence: TGCGCCAGCAGCTTGCGGGCTCGGGAAAACTATGGCTACACCTTC. Protein sequence: CASSLRARENYGYTF.

The rearrangement uses TRBV7-9 and TRBJ2-1; D ambiguous. V lost 5 bases and J lost 2, with 10 bases in between. CDR3 length equals 14 residues. CDR1 is SEHNR, CDR2 FQNEAQ, per germline (reference sequence). DNA of the CDR3: TGTGCCAGCAGCCCGTCCGCAGCCTACAATGAGCAGTTCTTC. It is translated as CASSPSAAYNEQFF.

The table lists this clonotype with a few counts. The chain joins TRBV15 to TRBJ2-2; a weak D match, TRBD1 (5 bases). This CDR3 region has 14 residues. Germline CDR1 reads LNHNV; CDR2 reads YYDKDF (reference sequence). V lost 5 bases and J 7 bases, leaving 14 bases between the germline ends. The CDR3 reads CATSPGQGDGELFF. CDR3 bases: TGTGCCACCAGCCCAGGGCAAGGAGACGGGGAGCTGTTTTTT.

This clonotype was counted between two and nine times. The rearrangement uses TRBV6-1 and TRBJ2-7; 10 bases are a match to TRBD2. This CDR3 is 15 amino acids long. The ends lost 6 bases at V and 7 bases at J; junction bases unmatched: 12. The germline V gene encodes CDR1 MNHNS and CDR2 SASEGT. The DNA for the CDR3 is TGTGCCAGCAGCAGCCCAGCGGGAGGGCTCGATGAGCAGTACTTC. Its protein is CASSSPAGGLDEQYF.

This clonotype was detected only a few times. The rearrangement links TRBV11-2 to TRBJ2-3, with D unresolved. The CDR3 totals 13 residues. V lost 3 bases and J lost 5, with 9 bases in between. Germline loops: CDR1 SGHAT, CDR2 FQNNGV. The CDR3 loop reads CASSFRPGDTQYF. DNA for the CDR3: TGTGCCAGCAGCTTCCGACCTGGAGATACGCAGTATTTT.

The V gene is TRBV10-3, the J gene TRBJ1-2; 10 bases map to TRBD1. The germline V gene encodes CDR1 ENHRY and CDR2 SYGVKD. The CDR3 is made up of 16 amino acids. V was clipped by 6 bases and J by 0 bases; unmatched bases: 7. The CDR3 loop reads CAISEDRGIANYGYTF. The CDR3 DNA sequence: TGTGCCATCAGCGAGGACAGGGGGATAGCTAACTATGGCTACACCTTC.

This chain joins TRBV20-1 and TRBJ2-4; no firm D call. CDR3 length: 12 amino acids. Between the trimmed V and J ends, which lost 3 bases and 8 bases, there was a span of 11 bases. Germline loops: CDR1 DFQATT, CDR2 SNEGSKA (reference sequence). This CDR3 is CSASPNQDIQYF. DNA for the CDR3: TGCAGTGCTAGCCCCAACCAGGACATTCAGTACTTC.